This TCR beta chain was sequenced during a study of T cell clonotyping in hematopoietic cell transplantation. Points from the study as a whole: Broader posttransplant TCR repertoire diversity was predicted by graft donor and pretransplant recipient Inverse Simpson Index values. Recipient TCR diversity dropped after transplant; expanded clonotypes rose from day 30 to 180. Few recipient clonotypes overlapped donors; over 95% were de novo at given depth.

Recipient blood drawn about 28 days pretransplant and days 30, 100, 180 after. This CDR3 region has 12 residues. Germline lookup yields CDR1 SNHLY and CDR2 FYNNEI. V lost 7 bases and J lost 3, with 10 bases in between. Comments on this clone: Its antigen is not identified.

Clones were read by immunoSEQ multiplex PCR, and TCRdb kept only the in-frame ones, dropping some. The table records about 2,900 clones, under 90% of them present only once. The chain uses TRBV2 and TRBJ2-7; D might be TRBD1 (6 bases). The clonotype comes from a female patient aged 40 to 55 who had an allogeneic stem cell transplant from a related donor, so T cells may come from the graft donor. Some clones in this sample may be carry-over from other donors' samples. The sample consisted of PBMCs, taken 180 days after allogeneic stem cell transplant. The CDR3 reads CASTTGSYEQYF. CDR3 nucleotide sequence: TGTGCCAGCACGACAGGCAGCTACGAGCAGTACTTC.